This is a list of T cell receptor beta chains from one sample in a study of OX40 agonist ivuxolimab in advanced cancers. Profiling relied on immunoSEQ multiplex PCR, and the TCRdb table lists in-frame clones only, not all of them. The sample contains roughly 49,000 clones, around 85% of which appear only once. Sequencing used CD4+ or CD8+ T cells sorted from blood, obtained in a trial of the OX40 agonist ivuxolimab. Receptors originate from an adult with an advanced solid tumor such as melanoma, head and neck, liver or kidney cancer. Both conserved end residues are part of each CDR3. Fields, in order: D gene, clone size, J gene, V gene, CDR3 DNA, CDR3 protein. A D gene is named only where the DNA matches it firmly. Rows give clone size only sometimes, using once, few, many, or a class for an expanded clone.

D gene: TRBD2; clone size: .; J gene: TRBJ2-3; V gene: TRBV9; CDR3 DNA: TGTGCCAGCAGCGTATACGGCGGCGGGGGAAACACAGATACGCAGTATTTT; CDR3 protein: CASSVYGGGGNTDTQYF
D gene: .; clone size: .; J gene: TRBJ2-1; V gene: TRBV4-2; CDR3 DNA: TGTGCCAGCAGCCAAGGCGCCCGAGAGCAGTTCTTC; CDR3 protein: CASSQGAREQFF
D gene: TRBD2; clone size: .; J gene: TRBJ2-7; V gene: TRBV5-7; CDR3 DNA: TGCGCCAGCAGCGAAACTAGCGGGGGGGTCTACGAGCAGTACTTC; CDR3 protein: CASSETSGGVYEQYF
D gene: TRBD1; clone size: few; J gene: TRBJ2-3; V gene: TRBV18; CDR3 DNA: TGTGCCAGCTCACCGGGGACAGGGGATTTCACAGATACGCAGTATTTT; CDR3 protein: CASSPGTGDFTDTQYF
D gene: .; clone size: .; J gene: TRBJ2-7; V gene: TRBV2; CDR3 DNA: TGTGCCAGCCTTTCTCGACTAGGAGCTACCTACGAGCAGTACTTC; CDR3 protein: CASLSRLGATYEQYF
D gene: .; clone size: once; J gene: TRBJ2-2; V gene: TRBV6-1; CDR3 DNA: TGTGCCAGCAGTCCCAACGGACCCGCAGCCGGGGAGCTGTTTTTT; CDR3 protein: CASSPNGPAAGELFF
D gene: .; clone size: .; J gene: TRBJ1-2; V gene: TRBV7-8; CDR3 DNA: TGTGCCAGCAGCCTAGATGACAGGCCTTATGGCTACACCTTC; CDR3 protein: CASSLDDRPYGYTF
D gene: .; clone size: .; J gene: TRBJ1-1; V gene: TRBV5-1; CDR3 DNA: TGCGCCAGCCAATCGACAGAGAACACTGAAGCTTTCTTT; CDR3 protein: CASQSTENTEAFF
D gene: TRBD2; clone size: .; J gene: TRBJ2-1; V gene: TRBV6-5; CDR3 DNA: TGTGCCAGCAGGCTCGACTCCGGGGGGATTGATGAGCAGTTCTTC; CDR3 protein: CASRLDSGGIDEQFF
D gene: TRBD1; clone size: .; J gene: TRBJ1-6; V gene: TRBV7-9; CDR3 DNA: TGTGCCAGCAGCGTATCCGGGACAGGGATTTTATCCCTCCACTTT; CDR3 protein: CASSVSGTGILSLHF
D gene: .; clone size: .; J gene: TRBJ1-2; V gene: TRBV5-1; CDR3 DNA: TGCGCCAGCAGAGAGGGCCCCGAGCCAATCTATGGCTACACCTTC; CDR3 protein: CASREGPEPIYGYTF
D gene: .; clone size: .; J gene: TRBJ2-1; V gene: TRBV29-1; CDR3 DNA: TGCAGCGTTGAAGATTTCCTACAGGGTGACCCGGGGATTTATGAGCAGTTCTTC; CDR3 protein: CSVEDFLQGDPGIYEQFF
D gene: .; clone size: .; J gene: TRBJ1-2; V gene: TRBV11-1; CDR3 DNA: TGTGCCAGCAGCTTAGGAGGGATTCATGGCTACACCTTC; CDR3 protein: CASSLGGIHGYTF
D gene: TRBD1; clone size: once; J gene: TRBJ2-3; V gene: TRBV11-1; CDR3 DNA: TGTGCCAGCAGCTCACAAATAGGGGGCCCGAGCACAGATACGCAGTATTTT; CDR3 protein: CASSSQIGGPSTDTQYF
D gene: .; clone size: once; J gene: TRBJ2-3; V gene: TRBV15; CDR3 DNA: TGTGCCACCAGCGAACTCAGGGGTCTCACAGATACGCAGTATTTT; CDR3 protein: CATSELRGLTDTQYF
D gene: .; clone size: once; J gene: TRBJ1-1; V gene: TRBV12-5; CDR3 DNA: TGTGCTAGTGGTTTGCCAACAGGGAACACTGAAGCTTTCTTT; CDR3 protein: CASGLPTGNTEAFF
D gene: TRBD1; clone size: .; J gene: TRBJ1-1; V gene: TRBV9; CDR3 DNA: TGTGCCAGCAGCGTAGAAGACAGGGTGGTGACTGAAGCTTTCTTT; CDR3 protein: CASSVEDRVVTEAFF
D gene: .; clone size: once; J gene: TRBJ1-6; V gene: TRBV7-9; CDR3 DNA: TGTGCCAGCATAGGGGGGGCGTATAATTCACCCCTCCACTTT; CDR3 protein: CASIGGAYNSPLHF
D gene: TRBD2; clone size: .; J gene: TRBJ2-2; V gene: TRBV29-1; CDR3 DNA: TGCAGCGTTGCGGCTAGCGGGGGGGCCCACACCGGGGAGCTGTTTTTT; CDR3 protein: CSVAASGGAHTGELFF
D gene: .; clone size: .; J gene: TRBJ2-1; V gene: TRBV19; CDR3 DNA: TGTGCCAGTAGTATTGAGAACAGAGAGCAGTTCTTC; CDR3 protein: CASSIENREQFF
D gene: .; clone size: .; J gene: TRBJ2-5; V gene: TRBV20-1; CDR3 DNA: TGCAGTGCTAGGGGTAGCGCCGACCAGTACTTC; CDR3 protein: CSARGSADQYF
D gene: .; clone size: .; J gene: TRBJ2-6; V gene: TRBV6-1; CDR3 DNA: TGTGCCAGCAGTCTGGACGACTCTGGGGCCAACGTCCTGACTTTC; CDR3 protein: CASSLDDSGANVLTF